The 8 T cell receptor beta chains reported below all come from one sample, sequenced in a study of T cell responses to AZD1222 COVID-19 vaccine. The data were produced by immunoSEQ multiplex PCR, yet TCRdb's version contains in-frame clones alone and is incomplete. Of fewer than 200,000 clones listed, less than 90% were seen once; the top ten hold 1.5% to 2%. Sequenced material: peripheral blood, taken on day 0 of AZD1222 vaccination. These TCRs come from an adult in good health.

The chain recombines TRBV5-5 with TRBJ1-5; perhaps TRBD1 as D (5 bases). V dropped 4 bases and J dropped 3 bases, with 11 bases sitting between them. The CDR3 totals 14 residues. The germline gives CDR1 SGHKS, CDR2 YYEKEE (reference sequence). The DNA of the CDR3 is TGTGCCAGCAGCATGACAGTGACCAATCAGCCCCAGCATTTT. Protein product: CASSMTVTNQPQHF.

Concerning this clone itself: The same CDR3 also results from other DNA sequences found in this sample. The V call is TRBV28, the J call TRBJ1-2, with unresolved D. The CDR3 has 12 amino acids. Per the germline V gene, CDR1 is MDHEN and CDR2 is SYDVKM. Trimming removed 2 bases from V and 5 bases from J, with 6 bases in between. CDR3 sequence reads: CASSLGGYGYTF. CDR3 DNA sequence: TGTGCCAGCAGTTTAGGAGGGTATGGCTACACCTTC.

The chain employs TRBV5-5 and TRBJ1-3; D gene ambiguous. V was cut by 2 bases and J by 3 bases, with 0 bases left in between. This CDR3 is 11 amino acids long. CDR1 is SGHKS and CDR2 is YYEKEE in the germline V gene (reference sequence). CDR3 protein: CASSFGNTIYF. DNA for the CDR3: TGTGCCAGCAGCTTTGGAAACACCATATATTTT.

V usage is TRBV19 and J usage is TRBJ2-5; D is possibly TRBD2 (7 bases). The CDR3 loop spans 13 amino acids. Germline CDR1 and CDR2: LNHDA and SQIVND (reference sequence). V lost 3 bases, J lost 6 bases, and 11 bases lay in between. CDR3 bases: TGTGCCAGTAGTATTGGGGGGGCCAAGACCCAGTACTTC. It specifies CASSIGGAKTQYF.

V usage is TRBV19 and J usage is TRBJ2-4, with 8 nucleotides matching TRBD1. Germline assignment: CDR1 LNHDA and CDR2 SQIVND (reference sequence). With 5 bases clipped from V and 9 bases from J, the junction kept 12 bases outside the gene matches. The CDR3 sequence is 15 residues long. The CDR3 spells CASSSRQGRGGIQYF. The CDR3 DNA reads TGTGCCAGTAGTTCCCGACAGGGGAGAGGAGGCATTCAGTACTTC.

The genes are TRBV6-5 and TRBJ2-7; 7 bases fit TRBD1. This CDR3 region has 13 residues. Losses at the gene ends were 7 bases for V and 1 base for J; bases not matched to a gene: 4. CDR1 and CDR2 (germline): MNHEY, SVGAGI. The CDR3 sequence: CASTDRHSYEQYF. CDR3 sequence (DNA): TGTGCCAGCACGGACAGGCATTCCTACGAGCAGTACTTC.

The chain employs TRBV9 and TRBJ2-7, with 10 bases that match TRBD2. This CDR3 has 15 amino acids. The V and J ends lost 0 bases and 3 bases, in that order; junction bases with no gene match: 3. Germline V gene data show CDR1 as SGDLS and CDR2 as YYNGEE. The CDR3 DNA follows: TGTGCCAGCAGCGTAGAACCTAGCGGGAGCTACGAGCAGTACTTC. It specifies CASSVEPSGSYEQYF. The full variable domain, rest sourced from reference TRBV9 and TRBJ2-7, is DSGVTQTPKHLITATGQRVTLRCSPRSGDLSVYWYQQSLDQGLQFLIQYYNGEERAKGNILERFSAQQFPDLHSELNLSSLELGDSALYFCASSVEPSGSYEQYFGPGTRLTVT.

This chain connects TRBV19 to TRBJ1-2; maybe TRBD1 (5 bases). CDR1 and CDR2 (germline): LNHDA, SQIVND (reference sequence). This CDR3 region has 13 residues. V was clipped by 2 bases and J by 4 bases, with 8 bases between them. CDR3 bases: TGTGCCAGTAGTATATGGGACGGCTATGGCTACACCTTC. It translates to CASSIWDGYGYTF.